A single sample is the source of the 10 T cell receptor beta chains below, sequenced in a study of blood T cell repertoires in COVID-19. Data came from immunoSEQ multiplex PCR; TCRdb stores just in-frame clones and leaves some out. This table holds 140,000 to 150,000 clones, approximately 81% found once. Material: peripheral blood. The source of these receptors is a human donor with acute or convalescent COVID-19. The donor label of this sample is uncertain.

The chain links TRBV30 to TRBJ1-2, with 7 bases aligning to TRBD1. The CDR3 runs 14 residues. The V gene's germline CDR1 is GTSNPN and CDR2 SVGIG (reference sequence). V was pared by 2 bases and J by 7 bases, with 10 bases of the junction left unmatched. The CDR3, as DNA: TGTGCCTGGAGTATGTGGACAGGTGGAGGTGGCTACACCTTC. It codes for CAWSMWTGGGGYTF. The full variable domain, its missing parts supplied by reference TRBV30 and TRBJ1-2, is SQTIHQWPATLVQPVGSPLSLECTVEGTSNPNLYWYRQAAGRGLQLLFYSVGIGQISSEVPQNLSASRPQDRQFILSSKKLLLSDSGFYLCAWSMWTGGGGYTFGSGTRLTVV.

This clone was observed a single time. The rearrangement uses TRBV12-3 or TRBV12-4 and TRBJ1-1, with 8 nucleotides matching TRBD1. CDR3 length equals 13 residues. Trimming took 6 bases from V and 3 from J; bases not matched to a gene: 3. CDR3 nucleotides: TGTGCCAGCAGCTGGACAGGGTACACTGAAGCTTTCTTT. It is translated as CASSWTGYTEAFF.

CDR3 loop: CATGQGSYEQYV. CDR3 DNA: TGTGCCACGGGACAGGGATCCTACGAGCAGTACGTC. V usage is TRBV10-3 and J usage is TRBJ2-7; 9 nucleotides line up with TRBD1. The V gene's germline CDR1 is ENHRY and CDR2 SYGVKD. V trimming: 10 bases; J trimming: 1 base; junction bases outside the gene matches: 2. The length of the CDR3 is 12 residues.

This chain joins TRBV7-2 and TRBJ2-5; TRBD2 is a possible D gene (5 bases). The CDR3 is made up of 14 amino acids. V was cut by 3 bases and J by 4 bases, with 12 bases left in between. Germline V lookup: CDR1 SGHTA, CDR2 FQGNSA. The CDR3 region is CASSFRRAGETQYF. As DNA, the CDR3 is TGTGCCAGCAGCTTTCGGCGGGCGGGAGAGACCCAGTACTTC.

The chain is built from TRBV2 and TRBJ1-5, with D unresolved. This CDR3 region has 13 residues. V was clipped by 5 bases and J by 3 bases, with 8 bases between them. Germline CDR1 and CDR2: SNHLY and FYNNEI. This CDR3 is CASSFSYNQPQHF. CDR3 DNA sequence: TGTGCCAGCAGTTTCTCTTACAATCAGCCCCAGCATTTT.

The rearrangement joins TRBV7-9 to TRBJ2-1; TRBD1 matches 9 bases. The CDR3 runs to 16 residues. Germline values: CDR1 SEHNR, CDR2 FQNEAQ (reference sequence). Unmatched junction bases numbered 5, after V lost 5 bases and J lost 0 bases. Here the CDR3 reads CASSMGQGSSYNEQFF. The CDR3, as DNA: TGTGCCAGCAGCATGGGACAGGGTAGCTCCTACAATGAGCAGTTCTTC.

The chain recombines TRBV6-5 with TRBJ1-3; D is uncertain. CDR1 and CDR2 (germline): MNHEY, SVGAGI. Trimming removed 4 bases from V and 4 bases from J, with 17 bases in between. There are 16 residues in the CDR3. CDR3 loop: CASSSPGGGYGNTIYF. The CDR3 region has the DNA TGTGCCAGCAGTTCCCCCGGCGGCGGGTACGGAAACACCATATATTTT.

V and J are TRBV7-8 and TRBJ1-6, with D perhaps TRBD1 (6 bases). Deletions cut 5 bases from V and 8 bases from J, with 16 bases between. There are 15 residues in the CDR3. CDR1 is SGHVS and CDR2 is FQNEAQ in the germline V gene. DNA of the CDR3: TGTGCCAGCAGCCAGCGACAGGCGCGGCATTCACCCCTCCACTTT. Its protein is CASSQRQARHSPLHF.

The J gene is TRBJ1-5, the V gene TRBV2; the match to TRBD1 covers 7 bases. V lost 7 bases to trimming and J lost 4 bases; unmatched junction nucleotides: 7. The CDR3 is made up of 14 amino acids. The germline gives CDR1 SNHLY, CDR2 FYNNEI. In nucleotides, the CDR3 is TGTGCCAGCACTAACTCAGGGGGAAATCAGCCCCAGCATTTT. This translates into CASTNSGGNQPQHF.

Comment on this clone: Other nucleotide sequences in the sample specify the same CDR3. The chain is built from TRBV2 and TRBJ1-2; 7 nucleotides align to TRBD1. The CDR3 spans 14 residues. Germline V gene sequence: CDR1 SNHLY, CDR2 FYNNEI. Trimming took 6 bases from V and 3 from J; bases not matched to a gene: 7. The CDR3 loop reads CASSAETGHYGYTF. CDR3 DNA: TGTGCCAGCAGCGCAGAGACAGGGCACTATGGCTACACCTTC.